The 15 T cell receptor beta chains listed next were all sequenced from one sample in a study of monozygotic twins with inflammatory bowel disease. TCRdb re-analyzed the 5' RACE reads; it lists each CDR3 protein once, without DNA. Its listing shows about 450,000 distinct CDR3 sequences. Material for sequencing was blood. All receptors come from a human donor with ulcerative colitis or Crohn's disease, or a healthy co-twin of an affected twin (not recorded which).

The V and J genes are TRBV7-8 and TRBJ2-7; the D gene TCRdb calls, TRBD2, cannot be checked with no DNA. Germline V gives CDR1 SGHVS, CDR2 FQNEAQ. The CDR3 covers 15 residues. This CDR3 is CASSKIAGESYEQYF.

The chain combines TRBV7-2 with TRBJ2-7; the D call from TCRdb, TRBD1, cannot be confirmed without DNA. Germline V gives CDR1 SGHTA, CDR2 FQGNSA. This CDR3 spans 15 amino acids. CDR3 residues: CASSLGGQGLNEQYF.

The CDR3 loop is CASSEVRGGLAFF. V usage is TRBV2 and J usage is TRBJ1-1; TCRdb gives TRBD1 as the D gene, but with no DNA this cannot be confirmed. The length of the CDR3 is 13 residues. Germline V gives CDR1 SNHLY, CDR2 FYNNEI. Combining the CDR3 with reference TRBV2 and TRBJ1-1 gives the whole variable domain EPEVTQTPSHQVTQMGQEVILRCVPISNHLYFYWYRQILGQKVEFLVSFYNNEISEKSEIFDDQFSVERPDGSNFTLKIRSTKLEDSAMYFCASSEVRGGLAFFGQGTRLTVV.

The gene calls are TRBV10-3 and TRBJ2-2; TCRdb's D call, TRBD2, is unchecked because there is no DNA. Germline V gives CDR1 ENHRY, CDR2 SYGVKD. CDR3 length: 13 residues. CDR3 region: CAISEAAAGELFF.

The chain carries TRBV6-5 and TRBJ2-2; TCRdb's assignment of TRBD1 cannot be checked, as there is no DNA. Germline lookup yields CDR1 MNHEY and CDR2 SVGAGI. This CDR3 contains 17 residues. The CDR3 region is CASSYPVGGANTGELFF.

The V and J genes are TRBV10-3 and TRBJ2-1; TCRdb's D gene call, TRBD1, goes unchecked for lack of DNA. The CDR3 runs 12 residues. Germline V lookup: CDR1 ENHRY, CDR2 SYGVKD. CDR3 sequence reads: CAISEGGVEQFF.

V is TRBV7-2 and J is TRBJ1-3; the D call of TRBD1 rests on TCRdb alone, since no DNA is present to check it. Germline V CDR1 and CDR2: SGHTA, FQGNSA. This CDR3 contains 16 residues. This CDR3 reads CASSLTSGTAGNTIYF.

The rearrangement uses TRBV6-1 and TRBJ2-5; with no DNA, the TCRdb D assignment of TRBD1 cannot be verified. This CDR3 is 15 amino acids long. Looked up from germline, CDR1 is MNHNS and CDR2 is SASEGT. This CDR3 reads CASSTGAAEMGTQYF.

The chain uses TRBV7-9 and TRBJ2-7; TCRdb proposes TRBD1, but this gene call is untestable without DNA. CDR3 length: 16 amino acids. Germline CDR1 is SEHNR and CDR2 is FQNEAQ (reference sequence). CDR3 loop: CASSPRPGTGAYEQYF.

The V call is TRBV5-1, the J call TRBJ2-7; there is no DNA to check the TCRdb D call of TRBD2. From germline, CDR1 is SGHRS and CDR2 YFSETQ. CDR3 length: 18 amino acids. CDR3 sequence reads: CASSSGPSGRAVAYEQYF.

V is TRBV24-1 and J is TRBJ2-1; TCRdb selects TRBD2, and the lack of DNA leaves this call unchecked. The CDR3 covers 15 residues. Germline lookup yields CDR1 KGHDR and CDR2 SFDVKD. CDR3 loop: CATSDTRARENEQFF.

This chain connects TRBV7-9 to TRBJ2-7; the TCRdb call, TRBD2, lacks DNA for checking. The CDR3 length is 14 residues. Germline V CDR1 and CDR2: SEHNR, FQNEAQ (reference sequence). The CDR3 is CASSLPRGRGEQYF.

CDR3 sequence reads: CSAPRQGTYNEQFF. V and J are TRBV20-1 and TRBJ2-1; TCRdb's D gene call, TRBD1, goes unchecked for lack of DNA. The CDR3 has 14 residues. CDR1 is DFQATT, CDR2 SNEGSKA, per germline (reference sequence).

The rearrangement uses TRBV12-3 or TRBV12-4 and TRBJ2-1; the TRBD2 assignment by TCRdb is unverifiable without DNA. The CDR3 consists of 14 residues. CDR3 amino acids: CASTQGGAKNEQFF.

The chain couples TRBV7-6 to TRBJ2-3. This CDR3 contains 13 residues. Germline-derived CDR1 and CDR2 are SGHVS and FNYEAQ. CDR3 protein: CASSLAKLYTQYF.